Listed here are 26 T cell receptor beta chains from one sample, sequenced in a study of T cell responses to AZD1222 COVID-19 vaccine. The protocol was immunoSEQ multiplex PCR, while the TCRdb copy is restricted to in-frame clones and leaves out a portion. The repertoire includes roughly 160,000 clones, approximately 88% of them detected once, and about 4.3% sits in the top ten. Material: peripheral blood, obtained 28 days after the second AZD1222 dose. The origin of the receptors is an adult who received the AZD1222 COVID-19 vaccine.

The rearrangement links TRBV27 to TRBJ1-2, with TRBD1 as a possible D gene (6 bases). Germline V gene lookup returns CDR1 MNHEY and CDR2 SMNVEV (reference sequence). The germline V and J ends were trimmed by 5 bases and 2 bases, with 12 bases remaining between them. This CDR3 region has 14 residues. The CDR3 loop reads CASSTGWLNYGYTF. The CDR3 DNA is TGTGCCAGCAGTACAGGGTGGCTCAACTATGGCTACACCTTC.

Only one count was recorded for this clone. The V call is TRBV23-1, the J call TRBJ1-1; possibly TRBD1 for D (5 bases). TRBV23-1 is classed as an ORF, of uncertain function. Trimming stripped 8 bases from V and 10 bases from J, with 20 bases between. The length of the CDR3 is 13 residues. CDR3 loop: CASDPGLRRGAFF. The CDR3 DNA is TGCGCCAGCGATCCGGGACTCCGTCGGGGAGCTTTCTTT.

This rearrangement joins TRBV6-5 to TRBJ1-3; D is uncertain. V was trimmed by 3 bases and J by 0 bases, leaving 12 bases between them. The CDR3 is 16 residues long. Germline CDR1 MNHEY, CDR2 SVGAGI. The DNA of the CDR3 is TGTGCCAGCAGTTATACTCCGGGAGACTCTGGAAACACCATATATTTT. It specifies CASSYTPGDSGNTIYF.

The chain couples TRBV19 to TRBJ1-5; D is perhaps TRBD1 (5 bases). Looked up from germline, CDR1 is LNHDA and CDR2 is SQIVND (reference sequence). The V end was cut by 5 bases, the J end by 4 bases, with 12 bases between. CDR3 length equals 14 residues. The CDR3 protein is CASSQGRNNQPQHF. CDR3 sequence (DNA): TGTGCCAGTAGTCAGGGACGTAATAATCAGCCCCAGCATTTT.

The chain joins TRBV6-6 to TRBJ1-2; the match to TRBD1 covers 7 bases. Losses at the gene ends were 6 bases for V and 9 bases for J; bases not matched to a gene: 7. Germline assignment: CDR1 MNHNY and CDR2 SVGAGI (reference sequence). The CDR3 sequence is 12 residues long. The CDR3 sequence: CASSTRGSSYTF. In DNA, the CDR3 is TGTGCCAGCAGCACCAGGGGGTCTAGCTACACCTTC.

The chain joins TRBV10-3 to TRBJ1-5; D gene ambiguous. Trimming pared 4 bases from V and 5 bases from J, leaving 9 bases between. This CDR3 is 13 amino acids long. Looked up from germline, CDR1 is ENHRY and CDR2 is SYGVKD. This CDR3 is CAISADTDQPQHF. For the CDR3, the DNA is TGTGCCATCAGTGCAGACACCGATCAGCCCCAGCATTTT.

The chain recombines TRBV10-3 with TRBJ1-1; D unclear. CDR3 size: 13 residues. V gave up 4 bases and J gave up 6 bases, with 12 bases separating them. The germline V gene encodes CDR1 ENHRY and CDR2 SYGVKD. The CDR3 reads CAISAQEEAEAFF. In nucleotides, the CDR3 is TGTGCCATCAGTGCGCAGGAGGAGGCTGAAGCTTTCTTT.

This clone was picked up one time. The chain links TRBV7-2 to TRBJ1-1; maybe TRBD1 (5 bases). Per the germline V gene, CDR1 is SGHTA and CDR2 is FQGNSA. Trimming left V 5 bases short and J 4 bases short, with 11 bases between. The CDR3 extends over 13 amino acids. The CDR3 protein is CASSVNRGTEAFF. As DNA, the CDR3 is TGTGCCAGCAGCGTAAATAGGGGCACTGAAGCTTTCTTT.

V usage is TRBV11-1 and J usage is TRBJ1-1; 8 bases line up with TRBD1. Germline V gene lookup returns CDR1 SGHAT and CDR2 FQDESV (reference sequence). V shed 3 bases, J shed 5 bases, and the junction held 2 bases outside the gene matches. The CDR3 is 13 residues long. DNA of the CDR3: TGTGCCAGCAGCTTCGGACAGGGTACTGAAGCTTTCTTT. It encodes CASSFGQGTEAFF.

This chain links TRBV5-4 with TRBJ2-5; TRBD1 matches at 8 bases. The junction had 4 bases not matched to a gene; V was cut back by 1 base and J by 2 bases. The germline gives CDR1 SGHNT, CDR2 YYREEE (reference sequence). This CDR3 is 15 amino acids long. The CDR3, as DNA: TGTGCCAGCAGCTTGCGCCAGGGGGCTCAAGAGACCCAGTACTTC. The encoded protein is CASSLRQGAQETQYF.

The CDR3 region is CASSVRGLMEEQFF. CDR3 nucleotides: TGTGCCAGCAGCGTAAGGGGCCTAATGGAAGAGCAGTTCTTC. The V gene is TRBV7-9, the J gene TRBJ2-1; a weak D match, TRBD1 (5 bases). This CDR3 spans 14 amino acids. Germline CDR1 and CDR2: SEHNR and FQNEAQ (reference sequence). Trimming pared 5 bases from V and 10 bases from J, leaving 18 bases between.

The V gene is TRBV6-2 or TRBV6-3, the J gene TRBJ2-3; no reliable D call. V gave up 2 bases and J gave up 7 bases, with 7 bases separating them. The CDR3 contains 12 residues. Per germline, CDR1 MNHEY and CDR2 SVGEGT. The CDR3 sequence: CASSYVPNTQYF. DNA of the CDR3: TGTGCCAGCAGTTACGTTCCTAATACGCAGTATTTT.

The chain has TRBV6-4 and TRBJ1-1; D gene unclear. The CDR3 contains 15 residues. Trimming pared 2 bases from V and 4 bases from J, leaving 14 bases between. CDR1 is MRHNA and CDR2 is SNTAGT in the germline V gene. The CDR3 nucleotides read TGTGCCAGCAGTGACCAACCAGCGCGGGGCACTGAAGCTTTCTTT. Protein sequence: CASSDQPARGTEAFF.

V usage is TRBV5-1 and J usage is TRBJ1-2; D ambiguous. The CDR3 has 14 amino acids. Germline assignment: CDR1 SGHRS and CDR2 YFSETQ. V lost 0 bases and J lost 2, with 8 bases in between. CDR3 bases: TGCGCCAGCAGCTTGGCCTTACAGAACTATGGCTACACCTTC. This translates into CASSLALQNYGYTF.

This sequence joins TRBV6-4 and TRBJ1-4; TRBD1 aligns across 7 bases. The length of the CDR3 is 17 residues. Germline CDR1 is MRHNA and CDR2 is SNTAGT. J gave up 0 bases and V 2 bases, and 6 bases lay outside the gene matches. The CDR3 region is CASSDPGQFATNEKLFF. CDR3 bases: TGTGCCAGCAGTGACCCGGGACAGTTTGCAACTAATGAAAAACTGTTTTTT.

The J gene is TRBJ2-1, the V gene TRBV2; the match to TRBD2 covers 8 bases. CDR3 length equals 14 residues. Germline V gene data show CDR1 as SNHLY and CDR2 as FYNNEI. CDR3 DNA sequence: TGTGCGACCGACCGCGGGGGGCTGTACAATGAGCAGTTCTTC. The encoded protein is CATDRGGLYNEQFF.

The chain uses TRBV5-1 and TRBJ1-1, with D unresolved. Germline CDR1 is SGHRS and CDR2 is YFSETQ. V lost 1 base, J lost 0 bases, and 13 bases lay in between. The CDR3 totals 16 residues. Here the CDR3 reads CASSLLGYGMNTEAFF. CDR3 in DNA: TGCGCCAGCAGCTTGCTGGGGTATGGAATGAACACTGAAGCTTTCTTT.

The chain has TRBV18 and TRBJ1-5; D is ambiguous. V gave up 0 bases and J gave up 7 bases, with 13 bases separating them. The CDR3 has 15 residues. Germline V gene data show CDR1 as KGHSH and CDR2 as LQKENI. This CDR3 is CASSPPSGEGQPQHF. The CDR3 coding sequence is TGTGCCAGCTCACCACCCTCAGGAGAAGGACAGCCCCAGCATTTT.

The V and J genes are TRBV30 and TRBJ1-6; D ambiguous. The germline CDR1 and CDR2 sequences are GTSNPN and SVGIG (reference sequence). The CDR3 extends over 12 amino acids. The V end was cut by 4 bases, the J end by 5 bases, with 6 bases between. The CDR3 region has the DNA TGTGCCTGGACGAGAGATAATTCACCCCTCCACTTT. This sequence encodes CAWTRDNSPLHF. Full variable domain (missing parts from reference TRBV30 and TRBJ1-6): SQTIHQWPATLVQPVGSPLSLECTVEGTSNPNLYWYRQAAGRGLQLLFYSVGIGQISSEVPQNLSASRPQDRQFILSSKKLLLSDSGFYLCAWTRDNSPLHFGNGTRLTVT.

The CDR3 DNA follows: TGTGCCAGTAGTATGGTTCGGCTGATAACACTAAGAGCTGGAAACACCATATATTTT. Amino acid sequence: CASSMVRLITLRAGNTIYF. V and J are TRBV19 and TRBJ1-3; D call uncertain. From germline, CDR1 is LNHDA and CDR2 SQIVND (reference sequence). The CDR3 totals 19 residues. Trimming removed 3 bases from V and 2 bases from J, with 23 bases in between. The variable domain in full, completed from reference TRBV19 and TRBJ1-3, reads DGGITQSPKYLFRKEGQNVTLSCEQNLNHDAMYWYRQDPGQGLRLIYYSQIVNDFQKGDIAEGYSVSREKKESFPLTVTSAQKNPTAFYLCASSMVRLITLRAGNTIYFGEGSWLTVV.

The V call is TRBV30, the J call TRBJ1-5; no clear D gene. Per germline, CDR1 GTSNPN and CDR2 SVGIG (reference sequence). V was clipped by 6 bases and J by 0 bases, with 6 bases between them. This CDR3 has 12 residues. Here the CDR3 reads CACTYSNQPQHF. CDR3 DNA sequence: TGTGCCTGTACATATAGCAATCAGCCCCAGCATTTT.

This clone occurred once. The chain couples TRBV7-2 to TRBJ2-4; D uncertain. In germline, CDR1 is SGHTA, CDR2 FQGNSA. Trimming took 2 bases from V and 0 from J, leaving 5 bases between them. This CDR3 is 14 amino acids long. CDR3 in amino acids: CASSLNLAKNIQYF. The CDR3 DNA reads TGTGCCAGCAGCTTAAACCTAGCCAAAAACATTCAGTACTTC.

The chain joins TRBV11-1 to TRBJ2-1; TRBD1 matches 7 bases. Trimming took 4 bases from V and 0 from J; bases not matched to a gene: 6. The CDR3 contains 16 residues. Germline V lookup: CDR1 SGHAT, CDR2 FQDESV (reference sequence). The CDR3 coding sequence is TGTGCCAGCAGCTGGAACCGGGACAGCTCCTACAATGAGCAGTTCTTC. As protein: CASSWNRDSSYNEQFF.

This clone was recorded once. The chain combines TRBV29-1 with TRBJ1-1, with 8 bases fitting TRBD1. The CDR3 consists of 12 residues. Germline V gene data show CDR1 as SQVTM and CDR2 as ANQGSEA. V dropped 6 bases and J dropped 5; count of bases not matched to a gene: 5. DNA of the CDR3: TGCAGCGTCGCAGGGGGCCGGACTGAAGCTTTCTTT. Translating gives CSVAGGRTEAFF.

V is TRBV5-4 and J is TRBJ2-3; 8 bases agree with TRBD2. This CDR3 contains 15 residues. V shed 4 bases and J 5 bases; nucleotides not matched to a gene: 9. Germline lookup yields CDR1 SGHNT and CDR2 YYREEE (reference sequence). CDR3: CASSTAGGAVDTQYF. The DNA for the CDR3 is TGTGCCAGCAGCACCGCCGGGGGGGCCGTAGATACGCAGTATTTT.

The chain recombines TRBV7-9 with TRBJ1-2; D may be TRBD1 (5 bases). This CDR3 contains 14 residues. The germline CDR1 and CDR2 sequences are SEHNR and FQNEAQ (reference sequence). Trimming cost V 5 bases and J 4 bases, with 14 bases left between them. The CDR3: CASSLPQDLYGYTF. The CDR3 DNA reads TGTGCCAGCAGCCTCCCACAGGACCTCTATGGCTACACCTTC.